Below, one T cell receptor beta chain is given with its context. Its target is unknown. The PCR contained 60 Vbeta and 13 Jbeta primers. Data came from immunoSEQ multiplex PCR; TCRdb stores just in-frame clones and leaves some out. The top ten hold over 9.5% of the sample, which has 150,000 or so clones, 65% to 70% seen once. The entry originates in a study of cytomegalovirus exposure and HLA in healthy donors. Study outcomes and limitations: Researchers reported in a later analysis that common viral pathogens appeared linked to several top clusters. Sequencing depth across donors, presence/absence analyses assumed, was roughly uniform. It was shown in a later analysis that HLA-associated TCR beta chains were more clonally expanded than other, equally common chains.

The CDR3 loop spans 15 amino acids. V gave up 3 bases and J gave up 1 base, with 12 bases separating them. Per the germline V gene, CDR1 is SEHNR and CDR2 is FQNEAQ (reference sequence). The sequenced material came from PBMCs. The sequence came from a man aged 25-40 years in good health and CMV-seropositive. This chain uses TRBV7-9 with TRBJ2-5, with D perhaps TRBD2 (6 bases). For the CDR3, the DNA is TGTGCCAGCAGCTTGGGTAGCGGCTCCCAAGAGACCCAGTACTTC. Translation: CASSLGSGSQETQYF.